Shown below are 15 T cell receptor beta chains from a single sample sequenced in a study of blood T cell repertoires in COVID-19. The table came from immunoSEQ multiplex PCR; TCRdb's copy has only in-frame clones and leaves some out. The sample yields a few hundred thousand clones, roughly 89% seen once. Sequencing was performed on peripheral blood. The receptors originated from a woman aged 40 to 55 who had recovered from COVID-19.

The CDR3, as DNA: TGTGCCAGTAGTACCCCTGGGACTAGCGGGAAAGGGCAGTTCTTC. Translating it yields CASSTPGTSGKGQFF. This chain joins TRBV19 and TRBJ2-1; TRBD2 matches 13 bases. V trimming: 4 bases; J trimming: 12 bases; junction bases outside the gene matches: 9. CDR1 LNHDA and CDR2 SQIVND come from the germline V gene (reference sequence). The CDR3 is made up of 15 amino acids.

The genes are TRBV18 and TRBJ2-1, with TRBD2 as a possible D gene (6 bases). Germline-derived CDR1 and CDR2 are KGHSH and LQKENI. V was pared by 0 bases and J by 3 bases, with 12 bases between. This CDR3 contains 16 residues. CDR3 sequence: CASSPPGGGLYNEQFF. For the CDR3, the DNA is TGTGCCAGCTCACCACCGGGTGGGGGACTCTACAATGAGCAGTTCTTC.

V usage is TRBV4-2 and J usage is TRBJ2-7, with 7 nucleotides matching TRBD2. Germline CDR1 LGHNA, CDR2 YNFKEQ. V lost 0 bases and J lost 1; bases outside the gene matches: 9. The CDR3 covers 17 residues. In DNA, the CDR3 is TGTGCCAGCAGCCAAGATATCCTAGCGGTTGGGTCCTACGAGCAGTACTTC. As protein: CASSQDILAVGSYEQYF.

V is TRBV18 and J is TRBJ1-4, with D possibly TRBD1 on 6 matching bases. The length of the CDR3 is 16 residues. CDR1 and CDR2 (germline): KGHSH, LQKENI. Trimming removed 3 bases at V and 2 bases at J, with 13 bases between. The CDR3 DNA follows: TGTGCCAGCTCACCTTCGGGGGGGCATACTAATGAAAAACTGTTTTTT. Translated: CASSPSGGHTNEKLFF.

The CDR3 bases are TGTGCCAGCAGCCAAGCCGGCCGGGGGGTTAGAACCTACGAGCAGTACTTC. This encodes CASSQAGRGVRTYEQYF. The chain has TRBV3-1 (or the pseudogene TRBV3-2) and TRBJ2-7; the match to TRBD2 covers 7 bases. Germline V CDR1 and CDR2: LGHDT, YNNKEL (reference sequence). V lost 1 base to trimming and J lost 2 bases; unmatched junction nucleotides: 11. The length of the CDR3 is 17 residues.

The chain is built from TRBV5-1 and TRBJ1-2; 10 bases fit TRBD1. V lost 5 bases to trimming and J lost 8 bases; unmatched junction nucleotides: 6. The CDR3 runs 13 residues. Per germline, CDR1 SGHRS and CDR2 YFSETQ. The CDR3 DNA sequence: TGCGCCAGCAGTTACGGACAGGGGGAGGGCTACACCTTC. Translation: CASSYGQGEGYTF.

This clone was seen only once. CDR3 protein: CAISLTGNQPQHF. The CDR3 DNA reads as TGTGCCATCAGCCTGACAGGGAATCAGCCCCAGCATTTT. The rearrangement uses TRBV10-3 and TRBJ1-5; 7 positions agree with TRBD1. The CDR3 has 13 amino acids. Germline V gene sequence: CDR1 ENHRY, CDR2 SYGVKD. After removal of 6 bases from V and 4 bases from J, the junction contained 3 bases not matched to a gene.

V gene TRBV15 combines with J gene TRBJ1-2, with 7 bases lining up with TRBD1. Unmatched junction bases numbered 9, after V lost 5 bases and J lost 3 bases. This CDR3 is 15 amino acids long. From germline, CDR1 is LNHNV and CDR2 YYDKDF (reference sequence). Written as DNA, the CDR3 is TGTGCCACCAGCGGGCAGACAGGGAACGACTATGGCTACACCTTC. Translated: CATSGQTGNDYGYTF.

This chain links TRBV29-1 with TRBJ1-1; TRBD1 agrees at 9 bases. Trimming took 6 bases from V and 2 from J; bases not matched to a gene: 13. This CDR3 has 16 amino acids. Germline CDR1 SQVTM, CDR2 ANQGSEA. CDR3 nucleotide sequence: TGCAGCGTGGTCCCGGGACAGGGACGCGTAAACACTGAAGCTTTCTTT. Protein product: CSVVPGQGRVNTEAFF.

Only one count was recorded for this clone. This chain connects TRBV5-6 to TRBJ2-1; D is possibly TRBD1 (5 bases). This CDR3 spans 16 amino acids. CDR1 and CDR2 (germline): SGHDT, YYEEEE. The V end lost 0 bases, the J end lost 5 bases, and 15 bases lay between the germline ends. The CDR3 spells CASSLAGQGPDNEQFF. CDR3 sequence (DNA): TGTGCCAGCAGCTTGGCCGGTCAGGGTCCCGACAATGAGCAGTTCTTC.

This chain links TRBV9 with TRBJ1-5, with TRBD1 matching over 7 bases. The CDR3 is 15 amino acids. The germline CDR1 and CDR2 sequences are SGDLS and YYNGEE. With 4 bases clipped from V and 1 base from J, the junction kept 5 bases outside the gene matches. CDR3 amino acids: CASSMTGLSNQPQHF. CDR3 nucleotides: TGTGCCAGCAGCATGACAGGGCTAAGCAATCAGCCCCAGCATTTT.

This clone has a single count. The rearrangement uses TRBV4-1 and TRBJ2-1, with D uncertain. The CDR3 loop spans 13 amino acids. CDR1 and CDR2 from the germline V gene are MGHRA and YSYEKL. Trimming removed 1 base from V and 9 bases from J, with 10 bases in between. The CDR3 DNA reads as TGCGCCAGCAGCCAAGGCTTCAGTCGTGAGCAGTTCTTC. Amino acid sequence: CASSQGFSREQFF.

The V and J genes are TRBV19 and TRBJ2-3; 8 bases are a match to TRBD2. Germline CDR1 reads LNHDA; CDR2 reads SQIVND (reference sequence). CDR3 length: 14 residues. V was pared by 9 bases and J by 2 bases, with 7 bases of the junction left unmatched. The CDR3 DNA sequence: TGTGCCAGCCCCCGGGGGGGGGTCACAGATACGCAGTATTTT. It codes for CASPRGGVTDTQYF. Using reference TRBV19 and TRBJ2-3 for the parts outside the CDR3, the full variable domain is DGGITQSPKYLFRKEGQNVTLSCEQNLNHDAMYWYRQDPGQGLRLIYYSQIVNDFQKGDIAEGYSVSREKKESFPLTVTSAQKNPTAFYLCASPRGGVTDTQYFGPGTRLTVL.

A few counts support this clone. V gene TRBV5-1 combines with J gene TRBJ1-4; D unresolved. This CDR3 is 14 amino acids long. The V gene lost 2 bases and the J gene lost 1 base, with 6 bases spanning the gap. Germline V gene sequence: CDR1 SGHRS, CDR2 YFSETQ. This CDR3 is CASSFGGTNEKLFF. CDR3 coding DNA: TGCGCCAGCAGCTTCGGTGGAACTAATGAAAAACTGTTTTTT.

V usage is TRBV7-9 and J usage is TRBJ2-2; TRBD2 agrees at 10 bases. V shed 8 bases and J 3 bases; nucleotides not matched to a gene: 3. CDR3 length: 14 residues. Germline V gives CDR1 SEHNR, CDR2 FQNEAQ (reference sequence). The CDR3 loop reads CASFGLADTGELFF. CDR3 DNA sequence: TGTGCCAGCTTCGGACTAGCGGACACCGGGGAGCTGTTTTTT.